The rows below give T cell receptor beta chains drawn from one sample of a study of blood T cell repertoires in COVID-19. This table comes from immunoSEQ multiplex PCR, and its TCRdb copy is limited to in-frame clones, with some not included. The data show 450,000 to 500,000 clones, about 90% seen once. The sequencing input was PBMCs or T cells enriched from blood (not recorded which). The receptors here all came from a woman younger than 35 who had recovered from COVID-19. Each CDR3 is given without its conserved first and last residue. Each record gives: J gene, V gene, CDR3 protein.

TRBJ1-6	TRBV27	ASKGGNSPLH
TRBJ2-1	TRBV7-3	ASSAGGSYNEQF
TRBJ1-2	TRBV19	ASSIVTRANDGYT
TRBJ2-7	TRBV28	ASSISRGGLYEQY
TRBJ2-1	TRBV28	ASTIERGAYNEQF
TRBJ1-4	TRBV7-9	ASRLGGAGVNEKLF
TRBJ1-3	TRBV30	AWSVGGAHSGNTIY
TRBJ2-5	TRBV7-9	ASSFGYKETQY
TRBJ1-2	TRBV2	ASQHGEYTRGYT
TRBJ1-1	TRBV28	ASSLAGGSEAF
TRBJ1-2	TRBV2	ASLSRTAYGYT
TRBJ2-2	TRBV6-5	ASSYLGGGDAGELF
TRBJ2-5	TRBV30	AWSLLTSGAETQY
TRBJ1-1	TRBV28	ASSPSGTVRNTEAF
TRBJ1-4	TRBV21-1	ASSKGDLDEKLF
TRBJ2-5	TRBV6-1	ASSENREETQY
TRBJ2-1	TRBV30	AWQTVRGGGSYNEQF
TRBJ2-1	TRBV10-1	ASSGTGIDNEQF
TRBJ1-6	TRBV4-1	ASSQEAHGLLSSYNSPLH
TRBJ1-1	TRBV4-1	ASSQAQGNTEAF
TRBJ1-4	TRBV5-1	ASSPWTSNEKLF
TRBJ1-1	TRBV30	AWTPWGVTEAF
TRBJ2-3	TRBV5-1	ASSLDRDTDTQY
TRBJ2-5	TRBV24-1	ATSDSGTGWLETQY
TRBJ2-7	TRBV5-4	ASSSPGQGLAGEQY
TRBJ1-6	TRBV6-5	AHKRDFNSPLH
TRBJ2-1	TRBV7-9	ASSPLAGGPVSYNEQF
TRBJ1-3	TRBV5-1	ASSPTGSGNTIY
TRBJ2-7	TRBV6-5	ASKNSGGVYEQY